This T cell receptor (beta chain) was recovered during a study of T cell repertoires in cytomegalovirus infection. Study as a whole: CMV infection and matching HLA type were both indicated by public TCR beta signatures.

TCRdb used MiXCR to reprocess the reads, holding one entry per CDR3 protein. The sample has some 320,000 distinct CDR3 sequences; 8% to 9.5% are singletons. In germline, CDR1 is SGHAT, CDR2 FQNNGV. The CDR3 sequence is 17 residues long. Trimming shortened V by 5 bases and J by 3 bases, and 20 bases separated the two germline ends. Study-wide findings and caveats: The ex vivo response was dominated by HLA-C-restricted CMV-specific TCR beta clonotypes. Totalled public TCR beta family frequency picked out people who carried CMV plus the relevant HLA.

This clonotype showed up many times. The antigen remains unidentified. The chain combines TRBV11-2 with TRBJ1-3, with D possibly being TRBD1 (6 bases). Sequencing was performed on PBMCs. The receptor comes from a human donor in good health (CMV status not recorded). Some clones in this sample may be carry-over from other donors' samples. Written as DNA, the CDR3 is TGTGCCAGCAGCGACGGGGCCAGGGGTTGGGGTGGAAACACCATATATTTT. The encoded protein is CASSDGARGWGGNTIYF.